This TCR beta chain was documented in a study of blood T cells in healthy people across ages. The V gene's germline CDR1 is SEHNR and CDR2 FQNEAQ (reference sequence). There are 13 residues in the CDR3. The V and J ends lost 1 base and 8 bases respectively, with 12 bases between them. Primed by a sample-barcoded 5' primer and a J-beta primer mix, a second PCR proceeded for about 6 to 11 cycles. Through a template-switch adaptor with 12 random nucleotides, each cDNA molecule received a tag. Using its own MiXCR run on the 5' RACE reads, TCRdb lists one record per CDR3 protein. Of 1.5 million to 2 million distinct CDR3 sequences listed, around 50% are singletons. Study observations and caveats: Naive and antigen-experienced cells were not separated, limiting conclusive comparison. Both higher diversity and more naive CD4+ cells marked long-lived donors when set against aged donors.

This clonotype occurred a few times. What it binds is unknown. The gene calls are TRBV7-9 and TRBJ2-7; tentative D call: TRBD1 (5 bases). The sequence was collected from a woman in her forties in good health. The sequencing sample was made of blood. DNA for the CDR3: TGTGCCAGCAGCTTAGGGGCAGGGAACAAGCAGTACTTC. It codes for CASSLGAGNKQYF.